Following are 21 T cell receptor beta chains from one sample sequenced in a study of Tregs in tolerant kidney transplant recipients. Libraries were prepared by immunoSEQ multiplex PCR; TCRdb keeps only in-frame clonotypes and omits some of them. The sample contains approximately 30,000 clones, about 79% of which appear only once. These receptors lack a known antigen. Sample: Tregs from blood cultured with allogeneic cells. The receptors here all came from a human donor in good health.

This chain connects TRBV7-2 to TRBJ2-7; 10 nucleotides agree with TRBD2. The CDR3 is 15 amino acids. V shed 4 bases, J shed 6 bases, and the junction held 9 bases outside the gene matches. Per the germline V gene, CDR1 is SGHTA and CDR2 is FQGNSA. CDR3 sequence: CASSSSGTSAVEQYF. The CDR3 DNA sequence: TGTGCCAGCAGCTCGTCCGGGACTAGCGCGGTCGAGCAGTACTTC.

The CDR3 spells CASRSVNTEAFF. Here the CDR3 DNA reads TGCGCCAGCAGGTCAGTGAACACTGAAGCTTTCTTT. The V gene is TRBV5-1, the J gene TRBJ1-1; D call uncertain. Germline CDR1 SGHRS, CDR2 YFSETQ. The CDR3 extends over 12 amino acids. V lost 5 bases and J lost 0, with 5 bases in between. Full variable domain (missing parts from reference TRBV5-1 and TRBJ1-1): KAGVTQTPRYLIKTRGQQVTLSCSPISGHRSVSWYQQTPGQGLQFLFEYFSETQRNKGNFPGRFSGRQFSNSRSEMNVSTLELGDSALYLCASRSVNTEAFFGQGTRLTVV.

The chain is built from TRBV6-1 and TRBJ2-5; D is undetermined. The CDR3 has 15 residues. The germline V and J ends were trimmed by 8 bases and 1 base, with 17 bases remaining between them. Germline CDR1 reads MNHNS; CDR2 reads SASEGT. The CDR3 is CASEMFLGIQETQYF. The CDR3 DNA reads TGTGCCAGCGAGATGTTTTTAGGGATCCAAGAGACCCAGTACTTC.

In its sample, this clone was seen once. The V call is TRBV19, the J call TRBJ2-3, with 10 bases identical to TRBD2. Trimming removed 5 bases from V and 2 bases from J; junction bases left unmatched: 4. The CDR3 spans 15 residues. Germline CDR1 reads LNHDA; CDR2 reads SQIVND (reference sequence). The CDR3 reads CASSVSGRATDTQYF. The CDR3 bases are TGTGCCAGTAGTGTGAGCGGGAGGGCCACAGATACGCAGTATTTT.

This chain joins TRBV9 and TRBJ2-5, with 10 bases aligning to TRBD2. CDR1 is SGDLS and CDR2 is YYNGEE in the germline V gene. The CDR3 is 15 residues long. V was clipped by 4 bases and J by 5 bases; unmatched bases: 8. The CDR3 nucleotides are TGTGCCAGCAGCCCGCTAGCGGGAGTGGGCGAGACCCAGTACTTC. Amino acid sequence: CASSPLAGVGETQYF.

The chain joins TRBV7-2 to TRBJ2-3; 8 bases align to TRBD2. CDR3 length equals 14 residues. Germline V lookup: CDR1 SGHTA, CDR2 FQGNSA. Trimming removed 5 bases from V and 3 bases from J; junction bases left unmatched: 4. This CDR3 reads CASSRGGPTDTQYF. The CDR3 DNA reads TGTGCCAGCAGCCGCGGGGGGCCGACAGATACGCAGTATTTT.

The chain uses TRBV5-1 and TRBJ2-1; D perhaps matches TRBD2 (6 bases). Trimming took 0 bases from V and 0 from J, leaving 10 bases between them. The CDR3 is 16 amino acids. Germline V gives CDR1 SGHRS, CDR2 YFSETQ. In DNA form, the CDR3 reads TGCGCCAGCAGCTTGGTTCGGGGGTTCTCCTACAATGAGCAGTTCTTC. It codes for CASSLVRGFSYNEQFF.

This clone was recorded a few times. The junction differs from germline at one of its ends, possibly a read error. The rearrangement links TRBV5-1 to TRBJ2-1, with D possibly TRBD2 on 7 matching bases. The germline V gene encodes CDR1 SGHRS and CDR2 YFSETQ. There are 14 residues in the CDR3. CDR3 nucleotides: TGCGCCAGCAGTGGGGGGGCCTCCCACAATGAGCAGTTCTTC. Translating it yields CASSGGASHNEQFF.

The chain carries TRBV5-3 and TRBJ1-1; possibly TRBD1 for D (6 bases). TRBV5-3 is assigned to the ORF class and has an uncertain function. V gave up 6 bases and J gave up 8 bases, with 11 bases separating them. CDR3 size: 11 residues. The CDR3 bases are TGTGCCAGAATGGGGGCAGAGGAAGCTTTCTTT. Translating gives CARMGAEEAFF.

The chain combines TRBV5-1 with TRBJ2-6; no definite D call. Germline CDR1 SGHRS, CDR2 YFSETQ. This CDR3 is 16 amino acids long. V dropped 1 base and J dropped 0 bases, with 8 bases sitting between them. In DNA form, the CDR3 reads TGCGCCAGCAGCTTGTACACGCGCTCTGGGGCCAACGTCCTGACTTTC. Translating it yields CASSLYTRSGANVLTF.

This clone showed up just a few times. The chain joins TRBV5-8 to TRBJ2-2, with D possibly TRBD2 on 6 matching bases. The CDR3 is 15 residues long. In germline, CDR1 is SGHTS, CDR2 YDEGEE. Between the trimmed V and J ends, which lost 7 bases and 1 base, there was a span of 14 bases. In DNA, the CDR3 is TGTGCCAGCCTCCGACTAGACAAGAACACCGGGGAGCTGTTTTTT. It is translated as CASLRLDKNTGELFF.

This clone appeared a few times. The genes are TRBV6-6 and TRBJ2-7; perhaps TRBD2 as D (5 bases). Germline values: CDR1 MNHNY, CDR2 SVGAGI (reference sequence). Trimming pared 2 bases from V and 6 bases from J, leaving 11 bases between. The CDR3 is 13 amino acids. This chain's CDR3 is CASSYPGLPEQYF. CDR3 sequence (DNA): TGTGCCAGCAGTTACCCAGGACTGCCCGAGCAGTACTTC.

The chain employs TRBV19 and TRBJ2-7; no definite D call. V was clipped by 7 bases and J by 7 bases, with 14 bases between them. The CDR3 loop spans 12 amino acids. Germline-derived CDR1 and CDR2 are LNHDA and SQIVND (reference sequence). The CDR3 loop reads CASTLKTEEQYF. CDR3 sequence (DNA): TGTGCCAGTACCCTAAAAACGGAGGAGCAGTACTTC.

The chain couples TRBV5-1 to TRBJ2-1, with D perhaps assigned TRBD1 or TRBD2 (5 bases each). With 4 bases removed from V and 3 bases from J, the gap between germline ends came to 14 bases. Germline CDR1 and CDR2: SGHRS and YFSETQ. CDR3 length equals 15 residues. The CDR3 is CASSTGTVGYNEQFF. CDR3 coding DNA: TGCGCCAGCAGCACGGGGACCGTAGGCTACAATGAGCAGTTCTTC.

J is TRBJ2-3 and V is TRBV11-1; possibly TRBD1 for D (5 bases). The CDR3 has 16 residues. Germline V gives CDR1 SGHAT, CDR2 FQDESV (reference sequence). With 4 bases removed from V and 2 bases from J, the gap between germline ends came to 16 bases. The CDR3 reads CASSYGANGNTDTQYF. The DNA for the CDR3 is TGTGCCAGCAGCTATGGGGCTAACGGAAACACAGATACGCAGTATTTT.

This chain connects TRBV6-1 to TRBJ2-7; D is unresolved. With 2 bases removed from V and 4 bases from J, the gap between germline ends came to 3 bases. Germline values: CDR1 MNHNS, CDR2 SASEGT. The length of the CDR3 is 11 residues. The chain's CDR3 is CASSERYEQYF. CDR3 coding DNA: TGTGCCAGCAGTGAAAGGTACGAGCAGTACTTC.

The rearrangement links TRBV6-1 to TRBJ1-1; no clear D. There are 14 residues in the CDR3. V was pared by 7 bases and J by 5 bases, with 17 bases between. Germline loops: CDR1 MNHNS, CDR2 SASEGT. CDR3 sequence: CASNFRFPWTEAFF. The CDR3 DNA follows: TGTGCCAGCAATTTTAGGTTCCCTTGGACTGAAGCTTTCTTT.

This clone was seen more than once but under ten times. J is TRBJ2-7 and V is TRBV5-1; 8 bases align to TRBD1. Per the germline V gene, CDR1 is SGHRS and CDR2 is YFSETQ. The V segment lost 3 bases and the J segment 3 bases; nucleotides outside the gene matches: 5. CDR3 length equals 14 residues. The CDR3 DNA sequence: TGCGCCAGCAGCTCGTCAGGGGGCGGCTACGAGCAGTACTTC. As protein: CASSSSGGGYEQYF.

This clone turned up a few times. V and J are TRBV19 and TRBJ2-3; D gene unclear. Trimming took off 3 bases at V and 6 bases at J, with 10 bases between the two ends. The CDR3 extends over 13 amino acids. Germline V lookup: CDR1 LNHDA, CDR2 SQIVND (reference sequence). CDR3 nucleotides: TGTGCCAGTAGTATCGGGCCGAGGGATACGCAGTATTTT. It encodes CASSIGPRDTQYF.

The V call is TRBV7-9, the J call TRBJ1-1; a possible D gene is TRBD1 (5 bases). Germline V CDR1 and CDR2: SEHNR, FQNEAQ (reference sequence). V was trimmed by 5 bases and J by 5 bases, leaving 15 bases between them. This CDR3 has 14 amino acids. The DNA of the CDR3 is TGTGCCAGCAGCCTAAGACAGACCGGGACTGAAGCTTTCTTT. As protein: CASSLRQTGTEAFF. The full variable domain, rest sourced from reference TRBV7-9 and TRBJ1-1, is DTGVSQNPRHKITKRGQNVTFRCDPISEHNRLYWYRQTLGQGPEFLTYFQNEAQLEKSRLLSDRFSAERPKGSFSTLEIQRTEQGDSAMYLCASSLRQTGTEAFFGQGTRLTVV.

The chain uses TRBV27 and TRBJ2-1; D is uncertain. Deletions cut 6 bases from V and 2 bases from J, with 5 bases between. This CDR3 comprises 12 residues. Germline V gene data show CDR1 as MNHEY and CDR2 as SMNVEV (reference sequence). The CDR3 nucleotides read TGTGCCAGCAGGTCAGCCTACAATGAGCAGTTCTTC. Translation: CASRSAYNEQFF.